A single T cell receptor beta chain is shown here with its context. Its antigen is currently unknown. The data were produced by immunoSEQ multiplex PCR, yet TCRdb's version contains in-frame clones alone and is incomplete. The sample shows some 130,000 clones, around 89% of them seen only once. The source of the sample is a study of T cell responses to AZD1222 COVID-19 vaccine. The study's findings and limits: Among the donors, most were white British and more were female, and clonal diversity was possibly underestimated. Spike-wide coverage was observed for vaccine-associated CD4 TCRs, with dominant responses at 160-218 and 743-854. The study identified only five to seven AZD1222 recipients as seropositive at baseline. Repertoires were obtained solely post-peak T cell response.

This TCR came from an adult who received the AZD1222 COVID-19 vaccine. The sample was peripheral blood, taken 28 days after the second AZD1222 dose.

The CDR3 DNA sequence: TGTGCCATCAGTGCAAGCTACGAGCAGTACTTC. Translation: CAISASYEQYF. The chain joins TRBV10-3 to TRBJ2-7, with D unclear. This CDR3 is 11 amino acids long. V was cut by 4 bases and J by 3 bases, with 4 bases left in between. CDR1 ENHRY and CDR2 SYGVKD come from the germline V gene.